These 17 T cell receptor beta chains came from one sample sequenced in a study of T cell responses to AZD1222 COVID-19 vaccine. Some clones are missing from TCRdb's copy, which holds only in-frame ones; the method was immunoSEQ multiplex PCR. Found here are around 250,000 clones, 85% to 95% of them singletons; the top ten hold roughly 0.6%. This material consisted of peripheral blood, taken on day 0 of AZD1222 vaccination. These receptors all come from an adult in good health.

The chain combines TRBV3-1 (or the pseudogene TRBV3-2) with TRBJ1-6, with D unclear. The CDR3 is 15 residues long. Germline V CDR1 and CDR2: LGHDT, YNNKEL (reference sequence). V shed 4 bases and J shed 7 bases, with 14 bases lying between them. The CDR3 DNA sequence: TGTGCCAGCAGCCGAGAGGGAATCCGCAATTCACCCCTCCACTTT. Amino acid sequence: CASSREGIRNSPLHF.

This clone was seen a single time. V usage is TRBV6-5 and J usage is TRBJ2-7, with 12 bases lining up with TRBD2. The V and J ends lost 0 bases and 3 bases, in that order; junction bases with no gene match: 3. CDR3 length: 16 amino acids. Germline V lookup: CDR1 MNHEY, CDR2 SVGAGI. CDR3 sequence reads: CASSYSLAGGLYEQYF. Written as DNA, the CDR3 is TGTGCCAGCAGTTACTCGCTAGCGGGGGGGCTCTACGAGCAGTACTTC.

As for this clone: Sequence at one end of the junction differs from germline and may be a read error. The chain employs TRBV19 and TRBJ1-1; TRBD1 agrees at 12 bases. Germline V lookup: CDR1 LNHDA, CDR2 SQIVND (reference sequence). This CDR3 comprises 12 residues. The DNA of the CDR3 is TGTGCCAGTAGTATCCCGGGACAGGGGGCCCTCTTT. It translates to CASSIPGQGALF.

This clone was seen only a few times. The rearrangement uses TRBV30 and TRBJ2-1; 9 bases align to TRBD2. The J segment lost 2 bases and the V segment lost 8 bases, leaving 10 bases of the junction unmatched. The CDR3 has 15 residues. Per germline, CDR1 GTSNPN and CDR2 SVGIG (reference sequence). CDR3 sequence reads: CATEPGLAAYNEQFF. The CDR3 DNA follows: TGTGCCACCGAACCGGGACTAGCCGCCTACAATGAGCAGTTCTTC.

The chain uses TRBV28 and TRBJ1-4; D unresolved. The germline V gene has CDR1 MDHEN and CDR2 SYDVKM. V lost 3 bases and J lost 0, with 5 bases in between. This CDR3 has 14 residues. As DNA, the CDR3 is TGTGCCAGCAGTTTCCCCACAACTAATGAAAAACTGTTTTTT. It encodes CASSFPTTNEKLFF.

The V and J genes are TRBV5-1 and TRBJ2-1; 8 positions agree with TRBD2. V dropped 4 bases and J dropped 6; count of bases not matched to a gene: 3. This CDR3 comprises 13 residues. Germline V gene lookup returns CDR1 SGHRS and CDR2 YFSETQ. The CDR3 DNA reads TGCGCCAGCAGCCCGGGAGGGGTCAATGAGCAGTTCTTC. Translated, it gives CASSPGGVNEQFF. Full variable domain (rest looked up from reference TRBV5-1 and TRBJ2-1): KAGVTQTPRYLIKTRGQQVTLSCSPISGHRSVSWYQQTPGQGLQFLFEYFSETQRNKGNFPGRFSGRQFSNSRSEMNVSTLELGDSALYLCASSPGGVNEQFFGPGTRLTVL.

The rearrangement links TRBV2 to TRBJ1-5, with D possibly being TRBD1 (5 bases). V lost 3 bases and J lost 0, with 6 bases in between. The CDR3 spans 14 residues. CDR1 SNHLY and CDR2 FYNNEI come from the germline V gene. CDR3 in amino acids: CASSEGRSNQPQHF. DNA for the CDR3: TGTGCCAGCAGTGAGGGACGTAGCAATCAGCCCCAGCATTTT.

This rearrangement joins TRBV2 to TRBJ2-7, with TRBD2 matching over 8 bases. This CDR3 comprises 18 residues. The germline V gene encodes CDR1 SNHLY and CDR2 FYNNEI. Germline trimming cut 4 bases from V and 1 base from J; bases unmatched to any gene: 15. The CDR3 region has the DNA TGTGCCAGCAGTGTCCGGGACGGAAGAGCGGGAGTGTCCTACGAGCAGTACTTC. It yields the protein CASSVRDGRAGVSYEQYF.

The chain uses TRBV6-5 and TRBJ2-5; D perhaps matches TRBD1 (6 bases). The germline V gene encodes CDR1 MNHEY and CDR2 SVGAGI. V was shortened by 4 bases and J by 9 bases, with 18 bases between the two germline ends. The CDR3 runs to 14 residues. The DNA of the CDR3 is TGTGCCAGCAGTTCGACAGGCCGCTTGGGTCCCCAGTACTTC. Its translation is CASSSTGRLGPQYF.

The rearrangement uses TRBV7-2 and TRBJ2-7, with 7 bases matching TRBD1. Germline V gene sequence: CDR1 SGHTA, CDR2 FQGNSA. The CDR3 sequence is 15 residues long. The J segment lost 2 bases and the V segment lost 5 bases, leaving 9 bases of the junction unmatched. The CDR3 sequence is CASSPRPGGPYEQYF. DNA of the CDR3: TGTGCCAGCAGCCCGCGGCCAGGGGGACCCTACGAGCAGTACTTC.

J is TRBJ2-1 and V is TRBV28, with 13 bases that match TRBD2. V shed 9 bases and J 6 bases; nucleotides not matched to a gene: 5. Germline values: CDR1 MDHEN, CDR2 SYDVKM. CDR3 size: 14 residues. The CDR3 reads CASATSGRFNEQFF. The CDR3 DNA is TGTGCCAGTGCGACTAGCGGGAGGTTCAATGAGCAGTTCTTC.

The genes are TRBV6-5 and TRBJ2-1; 9 bases fit TRBD1. V shed 9 bases, J shed 7 bases, and the junction held 10 bases outside the gene matches. The CDR3 loop spans 14 amino acids. Germline V gives CDR1 MNHEY, CDR2 SVGAGI. The CDR3: CASREGTGLNEQFF. Written as DNA, the CDR3 is TGTGCCAGTCGCGAAGGGACAGGGTTAAATGAGCAGTTCTTC.

The chain combines TRBV28 with TRBJ1-2; D is possibly TRBD1 (5 bases). The CDR3 consists of 14 residues. The germline V gene has CDR1 MDHEN and CDR2 SYDVKM. Trimming left V 0 bases short and J 1 base short, with 6 bases between. The CDR3 region has the DNA TGTGCCAGCAGTTTATGGGGGGGTAACTATGGCTACACCTTC. Translated: CASSLWGGNYGYTF.

The chain carries TRBV5-3 and TRBJ2-4, with a weak D call TRBD1 (5 bases). TRBV5-3 is an ORF, with its function uncertain. This CDR3 spans 17 amino acids. Trimming stripped 1 base from V and 3 bases from J, with 17 bases between. The DNA for the CDR3 is TGTGCCAGAAGCTTGCGGTACCAGGGTCGCGTCAAAAACATTCAGTACTTC. Translated: CARSLRYQGRVKNIQYF.

The J gene is TRBJ2-3, the V gene TRBV24-1; 9 bases fit TRBD1. V shed 4 bases, J shed 3 bases, and the junction held 4 bases outside the gene matches. Germline V gene data show CDR1 as KGHDR and CDR2 as SFDVKD. The CDR3 runs to 15 residues. The CDR3 here is CATSDPTGGTDTQYF. CDR3 sequence (DNA): TGTGCCACCAGTGACCCGACAGGGGGGACAGATACGCAGTATTTT.

The chain employs TRBV19 and TRBJ1-1; 11 positions match TRBD1. Losses at the gene ends were 1 base for V and 4 bases for J; bases not matched to a gene: 5. This CDR3 has 16 residues. The germline V gene encodes CDR1 LNHDA and CDR2 SQIVND (reference sequence). The CDR3 is CASSIGPGTGGTEAFF. The CDR3 DNA is TGTGCCAGTAGTATAGGCCCCGGGACAGGGGGCACTGAAGCTTTCTTT.

The CDR3 spells CASSEDRALGPQHF. In DNA, the CDR3 is TGTGCCAGCAGTGAAGACAGGGCCTTAGGACCCCAGCATTTT. This sequence joins TRBV6-4 and TRBJ1-5; 7 nucleotides align to TRBD1. Looked up from germline, CDR1 is MRHNA and CDR2 is SNTAGT. The CDR3 contains 14 residues. V shed 3 bases and J 10 bases; nucleotides not matched to a gene: 9.